This TCR beta chain originates from a study of human T cells and chemical hapten exposure. Study-level background: While the approximately 22-week study was under way, patients received diphenylcyclopropenone on the scalp every week.

This clonotype appeared many times. Its antigen is undetermined. The germline V gene encodes CDR1 MNHEY and CDR2 SVGEGT. V was shortened by 2 bases and J by 1 base, with 5 bases between the two germline ends. The CDR3 extends over 13 amino acids. TCRdb called the RACE reads again in MiXCR, with one record for every CDR3 protein. Found here are 280,000 or so distinct CDR3 sequences, about 7.7% of them singletons; the top ten hold approximately 1.2%. Study-wide results and limits: The formation of large CDR3 similarity clusters by expanded TCRs significantly exceeded that of controls.

Documented time point: pre-sensitization, week 0. Indicated treatment: therapeutic diphenylcyclopropenone sensitization with weekly scalp DPC. The chain recombines TRBV6-2 or TRBV6-3 with TRBJ1-1; no clear D gene. This receptor was identified in a young man with alopecia areata. Some clones in this sample may be carry-over from other donors' samples. This specimen was whole blood, taken in connection with sensitization to the hapten diphenylcyclopropenone (DPC). CDR3 in amino acids: CASSYAENTEAFF. CDR3 sequence (DNA): TGTGCCAGCAGTTACGCGGAGAACACTGAAGCTTTCTTT.